This T cell receptor (beta chain) appears in the sequencing data of a study of post-analysis software for immune sequencing data. Study-wide results and limits: Versus controls, multiple sclerosis patients showed significantly lower diversity (normalized Chao1). F measure grouped same-batch samples tightly together.

This clonotype showed up just once. The antigen remains undetermined. The TCR beta cDNA libraries carried unique molecular identifiers. Starting from approximately 1 to 10 million T cells, the study yielded 450,000 to 500,000 cDNA molecules. From the PCR reads, TCRdb called clonotypes with MiXCR, one entry per CDR3 protein. The sample includes roughly 600,000 distinct CDR3 sequences, 40% to 50% seen only once; the top ten take 1.5% to 2%. The sample consisted of blood. This TCR derives from a girl between 5 and 17 years old with multiple sclerosis.

The CDR3 protein is CSARVYTEAFF. The CDR3 DNA reads as TGCAGTGCTAGAGTTTACACTGAAGCTTTCTTT. The V call is TRBV20-1, the J call TRBJ1-1, with D uncertain. The germline CDR1 and CDR2 sequences are DFQATT and SNEGSKA (reference sequence). Between the trimmed V and J ends, which lost 1 base and 3 bases, there was a span of 3 bases. The CDR3 length is 11 residues.